A selection of T cell receptor beta chains follows, all from one sample in a study of cytomegalovirus exposure and HLA in healthy donors. TCRdb's table, derived via immunoSEQ multiplex PCR, lists solely in-frame clones and lacks some. The table records around 190,000 clones, 70% to 80% of them present only once. The sequencing sample was made of PBMCs. The receptors were sampled from a woman between 25 and 40 years old in good health and CMV-seropositive. The CDR3 runs from the conserved cysteine through the conserved F or W. A D gene is named only where the DNA matches it firmly. Only part of the rows carry a size: once, few, many, or a class if the clone is expanded.

j_call v_call clone_size d_call cdr3_nt cdr3_aa
TRBJ1-5 TRBV6-4 few TRBD1 TGTGCCAGCAGGGTGGGGTCAGGACAGGGGGGCTGGGGCAATCAGCCCCAGCATTTT CASRVGSGQGGWGNQPQHF
TRBJ1-5 TRBV6-1 . . TGTGCCAGCAGTGAAGCTGTAGGGGGTAACAATCAGCCCCAGCATTTT CASSEAVGGNNQPQHF
TRBJ2-2 TRBV18 . TRBD2 TGTGCCAGCTCACCTATAGCGGGGGTGAACACCGGGGAGCTGTTTTTT CASSPIAGVNTGELFF
TRBJ2-2 TRBV19 . . TGTGCCAGTACTTACGGGGGCACCGGGGAGCTGTTTTTT CASTYGGTGELFF
TRBJ2-5 TRBV11-2 . . TGTGCCAGCAGCACGGGACTGGGGGAGACCCAGTACTTC CASSTGLGETQYF
TRBJ1-1 TRBV11-3 few . TGTGCCAGCAGACGCGGGTGGGAGAACACTGAAGCTTTCTTT CASRRGWENTEAFF
TRBJ2-3 TRBV10-2 . . TGCGCCAGCAGGGGGACTAGCACAGATACGCAGTATTTT CASRGTSTDTQYF
TRBJ1-3 TRBV5-1 . TRBD1 TGCGCCAGCAGTATACAGGGGGCTGATGGAAACACCATATATTTT CASSIQGADGNTIYF
TRBJ2-1 TRBV7-8 . . TGTGCCAGCAGTAGAGGCGAATCACGAAATGAGCAGTTCTTC CASSRGESRNEQFF
TRBJ1-1 TRBV7-9 . . TGTGCCAGCAGCCCCAGGGTTTCCACTGAAGCTTTCTTT CASSPRVSTEAFF
TRBJ1-4 TRBV5-1 . TRBD1 TGCGCCAGCAGCCCTGGGGGGACAGGACTAAATGAAAAACTGTTTTTT CASSPGGTGLNEKLFF
TRBJ1-1 TRBV6-6 . TRBD1 TGTGCCAGCACACAGGGGGCGAACACTGAAGCTTTCTTT CASTQGANTEAFF
TRBJ2-3 TRBV18 . TRBD1 TGTGCCAGCTCACCTTCCGGGACAGGGGACCGGCGAGGTACGCAGTATTTT CASSPSGTGDRRGTQYF
TRBJ2-7 TRBV27 . TRBD1 TGTGCCAGCAGTTTAGGGGACAGAATTTACGAGCAGTACTTC CASSLGDRIYEQYF
TRBJ1-3 TRBV19 . . TGTGCCAGTAGTACCATGGACACTTACTCTGGAAACACCATATATTTT CASSTMDTYSGNTIYF
TRBJ2-2 TRBV27 . . TGTGCCAGCACCCCAAATCTCCTAACAGGGAACACCGGGGAGCTGTTTTTT CASTPNLLTGNTGELFF
TRBJ2-1 TRBV4-3 few . TGCGCCAGCAGCCAAGACCCGACCACCAGCGGGAATGAGCAGTTCTTC CASSQDPTTSGNEQFF
TRBJ1-1 TRBV29-1 . TRBD1 TGCAGCGTAGAACCGACAGGGGGTGAAGCTTTCTTT CSVEPTGGEAFF
TRBJ2-5 TRBV7-2 . TRBD2 TGTGCCAGCACCTCTGGGGGGGGGTTTAAGGCCCAGTACTTC CASTSGGGFKAQYF
TRBJ1-1 TRBV30 . TRBD1 TGTGCCTGGGCCCGGGACAGGGTGGGCACTGAAGCTTTCTTT CAWARDRVGTEAFF
TRBJ2-2 TRBV2 once TRBD2 TGTGCCAGCAGTGAACGGGCTAGCGGGAGGAAAGACGGGGAGCTGTTTTTT CASSERASGRKDGELFF
TRBJ2-3 TRBV6-5 . . TGTGCCAGCAGTCGGGGATTTACAAAGGCAGATACGCAGTATTTT CASSRGFTKADTQYF
TRBJ2-5 TRBV2 . TRBD2 TGTGCCAAAAGAAAGACTAGCGGGAGGGGTGAGCAGTACTTC CAKRKTSGRGEQYF
TRBJ2-2 TRBV4-1 . . TGCGCCAGCAGCCAAGATAAGGGGCGCGGCACCGGGGAGCTGTTTTTT CASSQDKGRGTGELFF
TRBJ2-5 TRBV4-2 . . TGTGCCAGCAGCCAATTAGGCCGGGAGCAAGAGACCCAGTACTTC CASSQLGREQETQYF
TRBJ1-5 TRBV6-1 few TRBD1 TGTGCCAGCAGTGAACTACAGGGGCAGCCCCAGCATTTT CASSELQGQPQHF
TRBJ2-1 TRBV27 . TRBD2 TGTGCCAGCAGACTCACTAGCGGGGGTAGCTCCTACAATGAGCAGTTCTTC CASRLTSGGSSYNEQFF
TRBJ1-2 TRBV4-3 . TRBD1 TGCGCCAGCAGCCAAGATAAGACAGGGAGTAATGGCTACACCTTC CASSQDKTGSNGYTF
TRBJ1-1 TRBV29-1 . TRBD1 TGCAGCGTCGATTCGGGACAGGGGGTCTGGGCTTTCTTT CSVDSGQGVWAFF
TRBJ2-5 TRBV5-6 few TRBD2 TGTGCCAGCAGCGACCTGACTAGCGGGAGTGGTGAGACCCAGTACTTC CASSDLTSGSGETQYF
TRBJ1-4 TRBV4-1 . TRBD1 TGCGCCAGCAGCCAAGAAGGACAGGGTAATGAAAAACTGTTTTTT CASSQEGQGNEKLFF
TRBJ2-1 TRBV5-4 once TRBD2 TGTGCCAGCAGCCCCTGGACTAGCGGGAGTTTAAATGAGCAGTTCTTC CASSPWTSGSLNEQFF
TRBJ2-3 TRBV2 . TRBD2 TGTGCCAGAGATAGCGGGGCGACCATGGATACGCAGTATTTT CARDSGATMDTQYF
TRBJ2-7 TRBV21-1 . . TGTGCCAGCAGCAAGCGCGGGACAGGGGTATACGAGCAGTACTTC CASSKRGTGVYEQYF
TRBJ1-1 TRBV7-6 . . TGTGCCAGCAGCCCCGGAGGGAGGGGGGGGAACACTGAAGCTTTCTTT CASSPGGRGGNTEAFF
TRBJ1-1 TRBV2 . TRBD1 TGTGCCACCGAGGGACAGAGGGGGTACACTGAAGCTTTCTTT CATEGQRGYTEAFF
TRBJ2-3 TRBV27 . . TGTGCCAGCAGTGTCGGACAGCCCTGGGAAGATACGCAGTATTTT CASSVGQPWEDTQYF
TRBJ2-2 TRBV13 . . TGTGCCAGCACCATAGCGGAACCCATATCCACCGGGGAGCTGTTTTTT CASTIAEPISTGELFF
TRBJ1-2 TRBV6-5 few TRBD1 TGTGCCAGCAGTTACGGGACAGGGGTTGGCTATGGCTACACCTTC CASSYGTGVGYGYTF
TRBJ2-7 TRBV6-6 once . TGTGCCGGCAAAAAGGGGTGGGACGAGCAGTACTTC CAGKKGWDEQYF
TRBJ2-7 TRBV4-3 . . TGCGCCAGCAGCCAAGGGACTACTTCCTACGAGCAGTACTTC CASSQGTTSYEQYF
TRBJ2-2 TRBV6-5 . TRBD2 TGTGCCAGCAGTTACGAACGGGGGGGAGGGACCGGGGAGCTGTTTTTT CASSYERGGGTGELFF
TRBJ2-2 TRBV13 few TRBD2 TGTGCCAGCAGCTTAGGCGCGGGAGGGCATGGCACCGGGGAGCTGTTTTTT CASSLGAGGHGTGELFF
TRBJ1-1 TRBV6-5 . . TGTGCCAGCAGTTACAGAAGGGGCACTGAAGCTTTCTTT CASSYRRGTEAFF
TRBJ2-3 TRBV18 few . TGTGCCAGCTCATTCGGTACCGCTGGTACAGATACGCAGTATTTT CASSFGTAGTDTQYF
TRBJ2-1 TRBV6-5 . TRBD2 TGTGCCAGCAGGCCCACTAGCGGGGGAGTCAATGAGCAGTTCTTC CASRPTSGGVNEQFF
TRBJ1-6 TRBV6-6 . . TGTGCCAGCAGTTACTCGACATCCGATAATTCACCCCTCCACTTT CASSYSTSDNSPLHF
TRBJ2-2 TRBV11-3 . TRBD1 TGTGCCAGCAGCTTAGATCCCGGGACAGGGAACACCGGGGAGCTGTTTTTT CASSLDPGTGNTGELFF
TRBJ1-3 TRBV4-3 . . TGCGCCAGCAGCCAGGACAGTTCCTCTGGAAACACCATATATTTT CASSQDSSSGNTIYF
TRBJ2-7 TRBV6-5 few . TGTGCCAGCAGTTCCTCCCACGGGTACGAGCAGTACTTC CASSSSHGYEQYF